This passage covers 22 T cell receptor beta chains from one sample sequenced in a study of shared clonotypes between healthy human individuals. The repertoire was sequenced with immunoSEQ multiplex PCR; TCRdb's copy has only in-frame clones and lacks some. The table shows around 720,000 clones, with around 73% occurring only once. What was sequenced was memory CD4+ T cells sorted from blood. Noted subset: CD45RA-negative fraction. These receptors came from a woman aged 30 to 39 in good health.

The chain couples TRBV11-2 to TRBJ1-3; TRBD1 might be the D (5 bases). Trimming left V 2 bases short and J 7 bases short, with 18 bases between. The CDR3 has 16 residues. Germline CDR1 and CDR2: SGHAT and FQNNGV. CDR3: CASSLPPGRRMNTIYF. As DNA, the CDR3 is TGTGCCAGCAGCTTACCCCCGGGACGGAGGATGAACACCATATATTTT.

In its sample, this clone was seen once. V is TRBV19 and J is TRBJ1-5; D unresolved. With 3 bases removed from V and 1 base from J, the gap between germline ends came to 4 bases. The CDR3 extends over 13 amino acids. Germline CDR1 LNHDA, CDR2 SQIVND (reference sequence). CDR3: CASSITSNQPQHF. The CDR3 region has the DNA TGTGCCAGTAGTATTACCAGCAATCAGCCCCAGCATTTT.

V is TRBV7-2 and J is TRBJ1-1; 7 bases fit TRBD1. The CDR3 runs to 16 residues. The germline CDR1 and CDR2 sequences are SGHTA and FQGNSA. V lost 6 bases to trimming and J lost 3 bases; unmatched junction nucleotides: 13. This chain's CDR3 is CASRQQGLVSYTEAFF. As DNA, the CDR3 is TGTGCCAGCAGACAACAGGGGTTGGTCAGCTACACTGAAGCTTTCTTT.

This sequence joins TRBV27 and TRBJ2-7, with TRBD1 identical over 9 bases. The CDR3 loop spans 15 amino acids. V shed 3 bases and J 3 bases; nucleotides not matched to a gene: 6. The V gene's germline CDR1 is MNHEY and CDR2 SMNVEV (reference sequence). Here the CDR3 DNA reads TGTGCCAGCAGTTTCAGGAGGGACAGGGACTACGAGCAGTACTTC. It specifies CASSFRRDRDYEQYF.

This rearrangement joins TRBV11-2 to TRBJ1-3; TRBD1 matches at 7 bases. In germline, CDR1 is SGHAT, CDR2 FQNNGV. The CDR3 has 14 residues. V lost 5 bases, J lost 4 bases, and 5 bases stayed unmatched. In nucleotides, the CDR3 is TGTGCCAGCAGCACGACAGGGATAGGAAACACCATATATTTT. It specifies CASSTTGIGNTIYF.

This clone was seen only once. This sample also contains other DNA sequences that code for the same CDR3. The chain couples TRBV6-5 to TRBJ2-7, with D possibly being TRBD1 or TRBD2 (5 bases each). Germline lookup yields CDR1 MNHEY and CDR2 SVGAGI. V shed 5 bases and J shed 0 bases, with 11 bases lying between them. This CDR3 is built from 14 residues. For the CDR3, the DNA is TGTGCCAGCAGTCCCCGGGACGGCTCCTACGAGCAGTACTTC. Its protein product is CASSPRDGSYEQYF.

This clone was found a few times. The V call is TRBV5-8, the J call TRBJ2-2; 8 nucleotides match TRBD1. V shed 6 bases, J shed 4 bases, and the junction held 8 bases outside the gene matches. This CDR3 spans 15 amino acids. Germline V gene lookup returns CDR1 SGHTS and CDR2 YDEGEE. This CDR3 reads CASTPGQEITGELFF. The CDR3 bases are TGTGCCAGCACCCCGGGACAGGAGATCACCGGGGAGCTGTTTTTT.

This chain uses TRBV6-1 with TRBJ2-1; 7 nucleotides match TRBD2. V lost 7 bases to trimming and J lost 0 bases; unmatched junction nucleotides: 3. This CDR3 has 14 residues. In germline, CDR1 is MNHNS, CDR2 SASEGT. The CDR3 region is CASKRDSSYNEQFF. The CDR3 DNA reads as TGTGCCAGCAAGCGGGATAGCTCCTACAATGAGCAGTTCTTC.

The V and J genes are TRBV28 and TRBJ2-1, with 7 bases matching TRBD2. The CDR3 sequence is 13 residues long. The J segment lost 5 bases and the V segment lost 5 bases, leaving 3 bases of the junction unmatched. Germline CDR1 is MDHEN and CDR2 is SYDVKM. Written as DNA, the CDR3 is TGTGCCAGCAGTCCTGGGGGGGACAATGAGCAGTTCTTC. Translation gives CASSPGGDNEQFF.

This clone was picked up a small number of times. This chain connects TRBV5-1 to TRBJ2-3; TRBD2 agrees at 7 bases. Germline V gives CDR1 SGHRS, CDR2 YFSETQ. The ends lost 5 bases at V and 4 bases at J; junction bases unmatched: 13. The CDR3 length is 16 residues. The DNA for the CDR3 is TGCGCCAGCAGTAAGGAGACTAGCAGCCTGGCAGATACGCAGTATTTT. Encoded protein: CASSKETSSLADTQYF.

CDR3 residues: CASSQGAANEKLFF. The CDR3 bases are TGCGCCAGCAGCCAGGGGGCAGCTAATGAAAAACTGTTTTTT. The chain employs TRBV5-1 and TRBJ1-4; 8 nucleotides match TRBD1. The CDR3 totals 14 residues. Looked up from germline, CDR1 is SGHRS and CDR2 is YFSETQ. V was clipped by 4 bases and J by 3 bases; unmatched bases: 2.

J is TRBJ2-6 and V is TRBV19, with TRBD2 as a possible D gene (7 bases). V lost 5 bases and J 2 bases, leaving 13 bases between the germline ends. Germline V gene sequence: CDR1 LNHDA, CDR2 SQIVND (reference sequence). There are 16 residues in the CDR3. CDR3 protein: CASSEQGGPGANVLTF. In DNA, the CDR3 is TGTGCCAGTAGTGAACAGGGAGGGCCTGGGGCCAACGTCCTGACTTTC.

This clone was observed at least ten times. The J gene is TRBJ1-2, the V gene TRBV10-3; a possible D gene is TRBD1 (5 bases). This CDR3 contains 13 residues. Trimming left V 3 bases short and J 2 bases short, with 7 bases between. Germline loops: CDR1 ENHRY, CDR2 SYGVKD. CDR3 region: CAISERQNYGYTF. In DNA, the CDR3 is TGTGCCATCAGTGAACGACAGAACTATGGCTACACCTTC.

This clone has at least ten counts. This chain joins TRBV5-1 and TRBJ1-1; 8 positions agree with TRBD1. The junction had 2 bases not matched to a gene; V was cut back by 3 bases and J by 1 base. Germline V gene sequence: CDR1 SGHRS, CDR2 YFSETQ. This CDR3 has 14 amino acids. The CDR3 sequence is CASSSGQENTEAFF. CDR3 DNA sequence: TGCGCCAGCAGCTCGGGACAGGAGAACACTGAAGCTTTCTTT.

This clone was detected a few times. This chain uses TRBV5-6 with TRBJ2-2; 11 nucleotides align to TRBD2. V gave up 1 base and J gave up 6 bases; unmatched junction bases: 8. The CDR3 extends over 17 amino acids. Germline values: CDR1 SGHDT, CDR2 YYEEEE. CDR3 sequence (DNA): TGTGCCAGCAGCTTGTGGGCTAGCGGGAGGTTTTCCGGGGAGCTGTTTTTT. It translates to CASSLWASGRFSGELFF. Looking up the rest from reference TRBV5-6 and TRBJ2-2 gives the full variable domain: DAGVTQSPTHLIKTRGQQVTLRCSPKSGHDTVSWYQQALGQGPQFIFQYYEEEERQRGNFPDRFSGHQFPNYSSELNVNALLLGDSALYLCASSLWASGRFSGELFFGEGSRLTVL.

The chain recombines TRBV7-2 with TRBJ1-2; tentatively, D is TRBD1 (5 bases). V lost 4 bases and J 6 bases, leaving 18 bases between the germline ends. The CDR3 runs 15 residues. CDR1 and CDR2 (germline): SGHTA, FQGNSA. In DNA, the CDR3 is TGTGCCAGCAGCTCCCTCCAAGGGAGGGGCGATGGCTACACCTTC. As protein: CASSSLQGRGDGYTF. The entire variable domain, with the rest obtained from reference TRBV7-2 and TRBJ1-2, is as follows: GAGVSQSPSNKVTEKGKDVELRCDPISGHTALYWYRQSLGQGLEFLIYFQGNSAPDKSGLPSDRFSAERTGGSVSTLTIQRTQQEDSAVYLCASSSLQGRGDGYTFGSGTRLTVV.

V is TRBV19 and J is TRBJ2-1; perhaps D is TRBD1 or TRBD2 (5 bases each). CDR3 length: 15 amino acids. CDR1 is LNHDA and CDR2 is SQIVND in the germline V gene (reference sequence). V dropped 7 bases and J dropped 6 bases, with 19 bases sitting between them. The CDR3 sequence is CASMRDAAWVNEQFF. DNA of the CDR3: TGTGCCAGTATGAGGGACGCCGCCTGGGTCAATGAGCAGTTCTTC. The variable domain in full, completed from reference TRBV19 and TRBJ2-1, reads DGGITQSPKYLFRKEGQNVTLSCEQNLNHDAMYWYRQDPGQGLRLIYYSQIVNDFQKGDIAEGYSVSREKKESFPLTVTSAQKNPTAFYLCASMRDAAWVNEQFFGPGTRLTVL.

This clone was counted once. This sequence joins TRBV28 and TRBJ2-7; D remains unclear. Trimming left V 7 bases short and J 4 bases short, with 11 bases between. CDR1 and CDR2 (germline): MDHEN, SYDVKM. The CDR3 loop spans 12 amino acids. The CDR3 region has the DNA TGTGCCAGCAATTGGATGGGTTACGAGCAGTACTTC. It codes for CASNWMGYEQYF.

This clone was detected once. This rearrangement joins TRBV7-8 to TRBJ1-1; no reliable D call. The V gene's germline CDR1 is SGHVS and CDR2 FQNEAQ. The CDR3 sequence is 13 residues long. Trimming removed 8 bases from V and 1 base from J, with 11 bases in between. CDR3: CASVLGRNTEAFF. CDR3 DNA sequence: TGTGCCAGCGTCCTAGGTAGGAACACTGAAGCTTTCTTT.

The chain links TRBV28 to TRBJ2-3, with 10 positions matching TRBD2. Germline V gene data show CDR1 as MDHEN and CDR2 as SYDVKM. The CDR3 runs 15 residues. Unmatched junction bases numbered 13, after V lost 11 bases and J lost 5 bases. The CDR3 DNA reads as TGTGCCGCCGGAAAGCGGGAGGGCCTAGGAGATACGCAGTATTTT. This sequence encodes CAAGKREGLGDTQYF. Complete variable domain (other parts from reference TRBV28 and TRBJ2-3): DVKVTQSSRYLVKRTGEKVFLECVQDMDHENMFWYRQDPGLGLRLIYFSYDVKMKEKGDIPEGYSVSREKKERFSLILESASTNQTSMYLCAAGKREGLGDTQYFGPGTRLTVL.

This clone was found once. The chain joins TRBV10-3 to TRBJ1-4; D gene unclear. CDR3 length equals 16 residues. V was cut by 2 bases and J by 0 bases, with 10 bases left in between. Germline CDR1 is ENHRY and CDR2 is SYGVKD. CDR3 nucleotides: TGTGCCATCAGTGAGCGAGGGTCATCAACTAATGAAAAACTGTTTTTT. It translates to CAISERGSSTNEKLFF.

This clone was counted a single time. V is TRBV11-3 and J is TRBJ2-1; TRBD2 agrees at 8 bases. Germline trimming cut 0 bases from V and 0 bases from J; bases unmatched to any gene: 10. CDR3 length: 19 amino acids. Looked up from germline, CDR1 is SGHNT and CDR2 is YENEEA. The CDR3 loop reads CASSLDSITSGSSYNEQFF. CDR3 in DNA: TGTGCCAGCAGCTTAGATTCCATCACTAGCGGAAGCTCCTACAATGAGCAGTTCTTC.